The 14 T cell receptor beta chains below all came from one sample that was sequenced in a study of T cell repertoires in cytomegalovirus infection. No cognate antigen is known for these TCRs. TCRdb passed the reads through MiXCR, listing each CDR3 protein once. Among fewer than 1,000,000 distinct CDR3 sequences, more than 25% were seen once, and the ten largest hold around 15%. This sample comprised cultured CD8+ T cells from PBMCs, obtained from culture after CMV antigen stimulation. These receptors originate from a human donor in good health (CMV status not recorded). Some clones in this sample may be carry-over from other donors' samples.

The chain links TRBV18 to TRBJ2-2; TRBD1 is a possible D gene (5 bases). Trimming took 3 bases from V and 2 from J, leaving 13 bases between them. Germline CDR1 and CDR2: KGHSH and LQKENI. The CDR3 extends over 16 amino acids. The CDR3 is CASSPSAQGNTGELFF. Written as DNA, the CDR3 is TGTGCCAGCTCACCCTCTGCGCAGGGAAACACCGGGGAGCTGTTTTTT.

Turning to this clonotype: A much bigger clone sits one base away, suggesting this may be a read error. This chain joins TRBV11-2 and TRBJ2-2; D ambiguous. The germline V gene has CDR1 SGHAT and CDR2 FQNNGV. The CDR3 has 14 residues. CDR3 sequence (DNA): TGTGTCAGCAGCTTAGAAGCCAACACCGGGGAGCTGTTTTTT. This codes for CVSSLEANTGELFF.

This clonotype was seen at least ten times. The rearrangement links TRBV7-8 to TRBJ2-7; D is possibly TRBD1 or TRBD2 (6 bases each). V dropped 2 bases and J dropped 3 bases, with 14 bases sitting between them. CDR3 length: 15 amino acids. Germline CDR1 and CDR2: SGHVS and FQNEAQ. CDR3 sequence: CASSLNKGGHYEQYV. CDR3 in DNA: TGTGCCAGCAGCTTAAACAAAGGGGGGCACTACGAGCAGTACGTC.

This chain's CDR3 is CASSPSASGKGHGYTF. The CDR3 bases are TGTGCCAGCAGTCCAAGTGCGTCGGGGAAAGGCCATGGCTACACCTTC. This chain uses TRBV27 with TRBJ1-2; the D is unclear. The CDR3 is 16 amino acids. CDR1 MNHEY and CDR2 SMNVEV come from the germline V gene (reference sequence). The V gene lost 5 bases and the J gene lost 6 bases, with 22 bases spanning the gap.

This clonotype has only one observation. The gene calls are TRBV7-6 and TRBJ1-1, with 8 bases identical to TRBD1. With V trimmed by 5 bases and J by 4 bases, 9 bases remained unmatched. Germline loops: CDR1 SGHVS, CDR2 FNYEAQ. CDR3 size: 15 residues. Here the CDR3 DNA reads TGTGCCAGCAGCATCTGGACAGGGATAGGCACTGAAGCTTTCTTT. Its protein product is CASSIWTGIGTEAFF.

The chain is built from TRBV4-1 and TRBJ1-1, with D maybe TRBD1 (5 bases). V was cut by 0 bases and J by 5 bases, with 13 bases left in between. The V gene's germline CDR1 is MGHRA and CDR2 YSYEKL. The CDR3 has 15 residues. Here the CDR3 DNA reads TGCGCCAGCAGCCAAGATAGCCAGGGTGAGACTGAAGCTTTCTTT. Translating gives CASSQDSQGETEAFF.

In its sample, this clonotype was seen a few times. This chain links TRBV14 with TRBJ2-1; 10 bases fit TRBD2. CDR3 length equals 16 residues. CDR1 and CDR2 (germline): SGHDN, FVKESK. Unmatched junction bases numbered 3, after V lost 2 bases and J lost 2 bases. The CDR3 sequence: CASSQIAGGAYNEQFF. CDR3 in DNA: TGTGCCAGCAGCCAAATAGCGGGGGGTGCCTACAATGAGCAGTTCTTC.

This clonotype was counted at least ten times. The chain carries TRBV7-2 and TRBJ1-1; D is perhaps TRBD1 (5 bases). The germline V and J ends were trimmed by 1 base and 1 base, with 16 bases remaining between them. There are 17 residues in the CDR3. Germline V CDR1 and CDR2: SGHTA, FQGNSA. The CDR3 reads CASSLVFGAAQNTEAFF. CDR3 sequence (DNA): TGTGCCAGCAGCTTAGTATTTGGGGCTGCCCAGAACACTGAAGCTTTCTTT.

About this clonotype: At one of its ends the junction is not consistent with the germline gene, which may arise from a read error. This chain joins TRBV27 and TRBJ1-4, with D maybe TRBD1 (5 bases). The CDR3 loop spans 14 amino acids. Germline CDR1 reads MNHEY; CDR2 reads SMNVEV (reference sequence). The CDR3: CASRPGGSNENLFF. The CDR3 coding sequence is TGTGCCAGCAGGCCCGGGGGAAGTAATGAAAATCTGTTTTTT.

This clonotype was detected only a few times. The chain recombines TRBV20-1 with TRBJ1-1, with 10 positions matching TRBD1. CDR1 DFQATT and CDR2 SNEGSKA come from the germline V gene (reference sequence). Trimming at V came to 5 bases and at J to 5 bases, leaving 11 bases not matched to a gene. There are 15 residues in the CDR3. The DNA for the CDR3 is TGCAGTGCTGCCGACAGGGGGCGCGTGAGGACTGAAGCTTTCTTT. It specifies CSAADRGRVRTEAFF.

This clonotype was observed many times. This chain connects TRBV7-2 to TRBJ1-1; weak D call: TRBD1 (5 bases). This CDR3 has 18 amino acids. Between the trimmed V and J ends, which lost 1 base and 3 bases, there was a span of 21 bases. Germline CDR1 SGHTA, CDR2 FQGNSA. CDR3 bases: TGTGCCAGCAGCTTAGAGGGAGTAGGGACCCTAGGGGACACTGAAGCTTTCTTT. This translates into CASSLEGVGTLGDTEAFF.

The chain carries TRBV6-5 and TRBJ2-5; 15 nucleotides agree with TRBD2. Trimming took 4 bases from V and 4 from J; bases not matched to a gene: 4. The CDR3 extends over 16 amino acids. Germline lookup yields CDR1 MNHEY and CDR2 SVGAGI. CDR3 nucleotides: TGTGCCAGCAGTTCGGGACTAGCGGGAGGCATAGAGACCCAGTACTTC. Residues: CASSSGLAGGIETQYF.

This clonotype was observed a few times. The chain recombines TRBV27 with TRBJ1-4; TRBD1 matches at 7 bases. Germline V gives CDR1 MNHEY, CDR2 SMNVEV (reference sequence). The V segment lost 5 bases and the J segment 10 bases; nucleotides outside the gene matches: 13. There are 15 residues in the CDR3. CDR3 coding DNA: TGTGCCAGCAGTGCCATACAGGGGTCGGTTGGAAAACTGTTTTTT. It encodes CASSAIQGSVGKLFF.

There are a few counts of this clonotype. This sequence joins TRBV7-8 and TRBJ1-3; D is uncertain. Germline values: CDR1 SGHVS, CDR2 FQNEAQ. This CDR3 contains 12 residues. The V end was cut by 5 bases, the J end by 8 bases, with 10 bases between. The CDR3 nucleotides read TGTGCCAGCAGCCCAAAGAAAGACACCATATATTTT. Translation: CASSPKKDTIYF.